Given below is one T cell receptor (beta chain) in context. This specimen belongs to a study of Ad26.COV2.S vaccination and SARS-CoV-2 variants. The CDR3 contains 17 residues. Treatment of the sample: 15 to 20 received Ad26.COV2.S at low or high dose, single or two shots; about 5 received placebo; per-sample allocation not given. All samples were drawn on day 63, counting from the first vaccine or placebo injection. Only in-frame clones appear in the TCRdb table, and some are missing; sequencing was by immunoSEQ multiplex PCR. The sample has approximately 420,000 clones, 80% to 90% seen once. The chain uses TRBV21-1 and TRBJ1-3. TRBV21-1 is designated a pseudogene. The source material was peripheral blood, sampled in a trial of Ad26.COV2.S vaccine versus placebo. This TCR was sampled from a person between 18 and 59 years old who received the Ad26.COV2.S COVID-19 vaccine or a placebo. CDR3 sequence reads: CASSKGEGRRNISTIYF. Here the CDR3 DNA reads TGTGCCAGCAGCAAAGGGGAGGGCAGGCGGAATATCTCGACCATATATTTT.